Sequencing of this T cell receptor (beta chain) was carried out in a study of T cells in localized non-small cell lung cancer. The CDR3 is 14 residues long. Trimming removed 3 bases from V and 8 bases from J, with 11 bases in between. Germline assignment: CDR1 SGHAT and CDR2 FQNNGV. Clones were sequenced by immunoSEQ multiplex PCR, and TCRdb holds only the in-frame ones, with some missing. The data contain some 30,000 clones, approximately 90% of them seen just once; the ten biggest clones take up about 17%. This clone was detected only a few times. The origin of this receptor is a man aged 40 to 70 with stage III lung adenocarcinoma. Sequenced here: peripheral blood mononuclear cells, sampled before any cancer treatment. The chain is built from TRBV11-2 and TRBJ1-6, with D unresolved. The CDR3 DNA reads TGTGCCAGCAGCTTTGGTGTTAAGGATTCACCCCTCCACTTT. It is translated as CASSFGVKDSPLHF.